Below, 30 T cell receptor beta chains from the same sample are listed, as sequenced in a study of CD8 T cells in ankylosing spondylitis. TCRdb analysed the 5' RACE reads with MiXCR anew, one entry per CDR3 protein. Of about 190,000 distinct CDR3 sequences listed, 10% to 15% were seen once; the top ten hold more than 9.5%. Sequencing input: blood, either unsorted or a sorted T cell fraction (not recorded which). The receptor set was obtained from a female donor with ankylosing spondylitis or in good health (not recorded which).

This chain uses TRBV19 with TRBJ2-1; 7 bases line up with TRBD2. V was pared by 4 bases and J by 7 bases, with 7 bases of the junction left unmatched. The CDR3 runs to 14 residues. Germline values: CDR1 LNHDA, CDR2 SQIVND (reference sequence). The DNA for the CDR3 is TGTGCCAGTAGTACCGGCGGGAGAGTGAATGAGCAGTTCTTC. This translates into CASSTGGRVNEQFF. The whole variable domain, remainder taken from reference TRBV19 and TRBJ2-1, is DGGITQSPKYLFRKEGQNVTLSCEQNLNHDAMYWYRQDPGQGLRLIYYSQIVNDFQKGDIAEGYSVSREKKESFPLTVTSAQKNPTAFYLCASSTGGRVNEQFFGPGTRLTVL.

This clonotype was seen a handful of times. The chain has TRBV7-9 and TRBJ1-6; 10 bases match TRBD1. Germline trimming cut 2 bases from V and 9 bases from J; bases unmatched to any gene: 1. Germline CDR1 and CDR2: SEHNR and FQNEAQ (reference sequence). CDR3 length: 14 amino acids. CDR3 in amino acids: CASSLRDRGSPLHF. In DNA form, the CDR3 reads TGTGCCAGCAGCTTACGGGACAGGGGTTCACCCCTCCACTTT.

The V and J genes are TRBV29-1 and TRBJ2-2; the D gene is possibly TRBD2 (7 bases). This CDR3 comprises 14 residues. Germline assignment: CDR1 SQVTM and CDR2 ANQGSEA. Trimming took 0 bases from V and 5 from J, leaving 10 bases between them. The CDR3 DNA is TGCAGCGTTGAAGAAGGGGGGGCTACCGGGGAGCTGTTTTTT. This translates into CSVEEGGATGELFF.

In this sample, this clonotype turned up many times. This chain links TRBV6-4 with TRBJ2-1; 14 bases match TRBD2. Germline loops: CDR1 MRHNA, CDR2 SNTAGT. V dropped 6 bases and J dropped 8; count of bases not matched to a gene: 6. The CDR3 covers 15 residues. In DNA, the CDR3 is TGTGCCAGCAGCCCCGGGACTAGCGGGAGCGATGAGCAGTTCTTC. This sequence encodes CASSPGTSGSDEQFF.

This clonotype came up many times. V and J are TRBV5-1 and TRBJ2-1; 8 nucleotides line up with TRBD1. The CDR3 sequence is 13 residues long. V was pared by 4 bases and J by 5 bases, with 2 bases of the junction left unmatched. The germline CDR1 and CDR2 sequences are SGHRS and YFSETQ. The CDR3 region has the DNA TGCGCCAGCAGCCCGGACAGGGACAATGAGCAGTTCTTC. As protein: CASSPDRDNEQFF.

As regards this clonotype: One base away lies a much larger clone, so this may be a sequencing read error. The rearrangement uses TRBV3-1 and TRBJ1-5; D gene uncertain. The CDR3 totals 13 residues. Germline CDR1 and CDR2: LGHDT and YNNKEL (reference sequence). V lost 4 bases and J lost 3, with 7 bases in between. In nucleotides, the CDR3 is TGTGCCAGCAGCCGGATTGCCAATCAGCCCCAGCATTTT. Protein product: CASSRIANQPQHF.

Ten or more counts support this clonotype. The chain couples TRBV20-1 to TRBJ2-1; 7 positions agree with TRBD2. The CDR3 contains 15 residues. Germline CDR1 is DFQATT and CDR2 is SNEGSKA (reference sequence). With V trimmed by 1 base and J by 3 bases, 6 bases remained unmatched. The CDR3 spells CSARGASGHYNEQFF. As DNA, the CDR3 is TGCAGTGCTAGAGGCGCTAGCGGACACTACAATGAGCAGTTCTTC.

This clonotype was found many times. The rearrangement links TRBV18 to TRBJ1-2; D unclear. Germline V lookup: CDR1 KGHSH, CDR2 LQKENI. Trimming removed 1 base at V and 2 bases at J, with 5 bases between. CDR3 length: 13 amino acids. CDR3 nucleotides: TGTGCCAGCTCACCACAAGAAAACTATGGCTACACCTTC. This encodes CASSPQENYGYTF.

This clonotype was observed at least ten times. This chain uses TRBV7-3 with TRBJ2-7; 10 nucleotides agree with TRBD2. The V and J ends lost 1 base and 6 bases, in that order; junction bases with no gene match: 9. This CDR3 has 16 amino acids. Germline V CDR1 and CDR2: SGHTA, FQGTGA. The CDR3 DNA reads TGTGCCAGCAGCTTAAGGTCGAGGGTAGCGGGAGGCGAGCAGTACTTC. Its translation: CASSLRSRVAGGEQYF.

The genes are TRBV11-2 and TRBJ2-5; 10 bases align to TRBD2. The length of the CDR3 is 18 residues. Unmatched junction bases numbered 12, after V lost 1 base and J lost 4 bases. Germline CDR1 reads SGHAT; CDR2 reads FQNNGV. CDR3 DNA sequence: TGTGCCAGCAGCTTAGTCCCGAAACTAGCGGGAAAGGGAGAGACCCAGTACTTC. This translates into CASSLVPKLAGKGETQYF.

This clonotype has more than one count but fewer than ten. The chain has TRBV24-1 and TRBJ2-3; D might be TRBD2 (5 bases). CDR1 is KGHDR, CDR2 SFDVKD, per germline. Trimming left V 10 bases short and J 6 bases short, with 16 bases between. CDR3 length: 13 residues. The DNA for the CDR3 is TGTGCCACGGGGAGCGGCCTTGGGGATACGCAGTATTTT. It codes for CATGSGLGDTQYF.

The chain carries TRBV5-1 and TRBJ1-1; D might be TRBD1 (5 bases). CDR1 and CDR2 (germline): SGHRS, YFSETQ. V was shortened by 3 bases and J by 4 bases, with 13 bases between the two germline ends. CDR3 length: 14 amino acids. The CDR3 bases are TGCGCCAGCAGCTGGGACTCCGGGATCACTGAAGCTTTCTTT. This codes for CASSWDSGITEAFF. Combining the CDR3 with reference TRBV5-1 and TRBJ1-1 gives the whole variable domain KAGVTQTPRYLIKTRGQQVTLSCSPISGHRSVSWYQQTPGQGLQFLFEYFSETQRNKGNFPGRFSGRQFSNSRSEMNVSTLELGDSALYLCASSWDSGITEAFFGQGTRLTVV.

The table lists this clonotype with many counts. The chain carries TRBV20-1 and TRBJ2-2, with D possibly being TRBD1 or TRBD2 (5 bases each). V was clipped by 3 bases and J by 4 bases, with 12 bases between them. CDR1 DFQATT and CDR2 SNEGSKA come from the germline V gene (reference sequence). The CDR3 is made up of 14 amino acids. CDR3 sequence: CSARTGAVTGELFF. The CDR3 region has the DNA TGCAGTGCTAGGACCGGGGCGGTCACCGGGGAGCTGTTTTTT.

About this clonotype itself: This sequence may be a read error, since a much larger clone differs from it by one base. Since the CDR3 does not end with the conserved phenylalanine or tryptophan, this likely comes from a read error. The CDR3 reads CASSLGNGYTL. Here the CDR3 DNA reads TGTGCCAGCAGTTTAGGGAATGGCTACACCCTC. The V and J genes are TRBV12-3 or TRBV12-4 and TRBJ1-2, with unresolved D. The CDR3 sequence is 11 residues long. V was pared by 1 base and J by 6 bases, with 3 bases between.

This clonotype was seen many times. This sequence joins TRBV5-1 and TRBJ2-3, with D uncertain. CDR1 is SGHRS, CDR2 YFSETQ, per germline. Trimming took 0 bases from V and 4 from J, leaving 6 bases between them. The CDR3 runs 13 residues. The CDR3 sequence is CASSLAAADTQYF. The CDR3 nucleotides read TGCGCCAGCAGCTTGGCCGCAGCAGATACGCAGTATTTT.

The table lists this clonotype with a few counts. This chain connects TRBV20-1 to TRBJ2-5, with D possibly matching TRBD2 (5 bases). V was shortened by 4 bases and J by 5 bases, with 11 bases between the two germline ends. CDR1 DFQATT and CDR2 SNEGSKA come from the germline V gene (reference sequence). The CDR3 sequence is 12 residues long. The DNA of the CDR3 is TGCAGTGCTATTCCCGGCGGGGAGACCCAGTACTTC. Protein: CSAIPGGETQYF.

This clonotype was picked up many times. The chain carries TRBV5-1 and TRBJ2-7; D is ambiguous. Germline V gene data show CDR1 as SGHRS and CDR2 as YFSETQ. CDR3 length: 12 amino acids. The V end was cut by 5 bases, the J end by 1 base, with 7 bases between. The CDR3 DNA reads as TGCGCCAGCAGGACGGATTCCTACGAGCAGTACTTC. Its protein product is CASRTDSYEQYF.

The chain joins TRBV12-3 or TRBV12-4 to TRBJ2-6; D is perhaps TRBD1 (6 bases). Trimming took 6 bases from V and 0 from J, leaving 12 bases between them. The CDR3 spans 16 residues. CDR3 sequence reads: CASSPGQFSGANVLTF. The CDR3 nucleotides read TGTGCCAGCAGCCCAGGACAGTTCTCTGGGGCCAACGTCCTGACTTTC.

The rearrangement uses TRBV9 and TRBJ1-3; the D gene is possibly TRBD1 (5 bases). The CDR3 loop spans 16 amino acids. V gave up 0 bases and J gave up 0 bases, with 10 bases separating them. CDR1 is SGDLS, CDR2 YYNGEE, per germline. The CDR3 DNA reads TGTGCCAGCAGCGTAGAACGGGGGAGCTCTGGAAACACCATATATTTT. Translated, it gives CASSVERGSSGNTIYF.

This clonotype was recorded at least ten times. The chain links TRBV2 to TRBJ2-4; tentatively, D is TRBD2 (6 bases). The germline V gene has CDR1 SNHLY and CDR2 FYNNEI. V lost 7 bases and J lost 2, with 12 bases in between. CDR3 length: 14 residues. Here the CDR3 DNA reads TGTGCCAGCACTAGCGCAGGGCCCAAAAACATTCAGTACTTC. It specifies CASTSAGPKNIQYF.

This clonotype was counted ten times or more. This chain uses TRBV12-5 with TRBJ2-5; D gene unclear. V was shortened by 10 bases and J by 1 base, with 13 bases between the two germline ends. The length of the CDR3 is 13 residues. The V gene's germline CDR1 is LGHNT and CDR2 FRNRAP. In DNA form, the CDR3 reads TGTGCTACCGCCCCAGCGCTCCAAGAGACCCAGTACTTC. Residues: CATAPALQETQYF.

This clonotype was counted between two and nine times. Written as DNA, the CDR3 is TGTGCCAGCAGCCAAGATCCGGGACAGGGGGCTGACGAGCAGTACTTC. This gives the protein CASSQDPGQGADEQYF. The rearrangement links TRBV4-2 to TRBJ2-7; 12 nucleotides agree with TRBD1. Looked up from germline, CDR1 is LGHNA and CDR2 is YNFKEQ. This CDR3 spans 16 amino acids. The trim removed 0 bases at V and 5 bases at J, leaving 5 bases unmatched.

V usage is TRBV4-2 and J usage is TRBJ2-1; D not certain. Trimming shortened V by 0 bases and J by 0 bases, and 6 bases separated the two germline ends. The CDR3 has 15 residues. Germline V gene lookup returns CDR1 LGHNA and CDR2 YNFKEQ. The CDR3 here is CASSQEQSSYNEQFF. The CDR3 DNA reads TGTGCCAGCAGCCAAGAACAGAGCTCCTACAATGAGCAGTTCTTC.

This clonotype has a count of ten or more. V gene TRBV20-1 combines with J gene TRBJ2-4; 12 positions match TRBD2. This CDR3 is built from 18 residues. Germline values: CDR1 DFQATT, CDR2 SNEGSKA (reference sequence). The trim removed 0 bases at V and 3 bases at J, leaving 9 bases unmatched. CDR3: CSARDFPSGRAIKNIQYF. CDR3 DNA sequence: TGCAGTGCTAGAGATTTTCCTAGCGGGAGGGCTATCAAAAACATTCAGTACTTC.

This clonotype was detected many times. The chain links TRBV15 to TRBJ2-7; 7 nucleotides match TRBD1. CDR1 and CDR2 (germline): LNHNV, YYDKDF (reference sequence). Trimming cost V 0 bases and J 11 bases; bases outside gene matches: 4. The CDR3 contains 12 residues. The CDR3 DNA is TGTGCCACCAGCAGAGACGGACAGGTTAAGTACTTC. Amino acids: CATSRDGQVKYF.

This clonotype was seen repeatedly, ten times or more. The chain employs TRBV12-3 or TRBV12-4 and TRBJ1-1; D call uncertain. The CDR3 loop spans 12 amino acids. Trimming took 3 bases from V and 3 from J, leaving 5 bases between them. The CDR3 bases are TGTGCCAGCAGTTTCGAGGACACTGAAGCTTTCTTT. Amino acid sequence: CASSFEDTEAFF.

This clonotype was counted many times. The chain links TRBV20-1 to TRBJ1-1; a possible D gene is TRBD1 (5 bases). The length of the CDR3 is 13 residues. Trimming shortened V by 0 bases and J by 7 bases, and 12 bases separated the two germline ends. Germline V lookup: CDR1 DFQATT, CDR2 SNEGSKA (reference sequence). This chain's CDR3 is CSAREIGVGEAFF. DNA for the CDR3: TGCAGTGCTAGAGAAATAGGGGTGGGTGAAGCTTTCTTT.

This clonotype has at least ten counts. The CDR3 spells CSAPLLKLAGGTDTQYF. DNA for the CDR3: TGCAGTGCTCCTCTCCTGAAGCTAGCGGGAGGGACAGATACGCAGTATTTT. The chain combines TRBV20-1 with TRBJ2-3, with TRBD2 matching over 12 bases. V trimming: 5 bases; J trimming: 3 bases; junction bases outside the gene matches: 12. The V gene's germline CDR1 is DFQATT and CDR2 SNEGSKA (reference sequence). This CDR3 has 17 amino acids.

At least ten counts were recorded for this clonotype. The J gene is TRBJ2-1, the V gene TRBV5-4; 7 bases map to TRBD1. The CDR3 contains 14 residues. The J segment lost 5 bases and the V segment lost 3 bases, leaving 5 bases of the junction unmatched. CDR1 and CDR2 (germline): SGHNT, YYREEE (reference sequence). The CDR3 DNA reads TGTGCCAGCAGCTCCCCCACAGGGGACAATGAGCAGTTCTTC. Its translation: CASSSPTGDNEQFF.

The chain has TRBV6-1 and TRBJ2-7, with a weak D call TRBD1 (5 bases). The V and J ends lost 4 bases and 3 bases respectively, with 13 bases between them. The CDR3 has 14 amino acids. The germline gives CDR1 MNHNS, CDR2 SASEGT. The DNA of the CDR3 is TGTGCCAGCAGTGCAGACAGTAAAGGCTACGAGCAGTACTTC. Translated: CASSADSKGYEQYF.